This TCR beta chain is drawn from a study of T-cell reconstitution after alpha-beta-depleted transplantation in children. As it was prepared, the TCRbeta library received unique molecular identifiers. MiXCR, applied by TCRdb to the PCR reads, yields one record per CDR3 protein. The sample includes about 500,000 distinct CDR3 sequences, roughly an eighth of them seen just once. Trimming took 5 bases from V and 7 from J, leaving 25 bases between them. CDR3 length: 17 residues. Germline V gives CDR1 SGHRS, CDR2 YFSETQ. The study, taken as a whole, reports: Recipient T cells and thymic progenitors that survived gave rise to the high TCRbeta diversity observed at day 60 in some patients. A year had passed since transplant, and T-cell counts and diversity by then came mostly from newly produced T cells.

In this sample, this clonotype turned up a few times. Antigen unknown. This TCR derives from a female patient between 2 and 10 years old who had a stem cell transplant for aplastic anemia, so the T cells may come from the graft donor. Specimen: PBMCs, mostly from graft donor cells, collected 180 days after TCRalphabeta/CD19-depleted stem cell transplant. The V and J genes are TRBV5-1 and TRBJ2-1; D may match TRBD1 or TRBD2 (5 bases each). The CDR3 loop is CASRRAGRGPKVNEQFF. In DNA form, the CDR3 reads TGCGCCAGCAGGCGGGCCGGTAGGGGACCGAAGGTTAATGAGCAGTTCTTC.